This TCR beta chain was documented in a study of glioma-infiltrating T cells. Study summary: Dexamethasone exposure before glioma surgery was limited to six or fewer days. General study findings and limits: Above-expected tissue-blood divergence occurred in all gliomas, most in low-grade ones. Tissue and blood shared very few CDR3 sequences. Patients with low tissue-blood divergence carried a signature set of shared blood CDR3 motifs.

TCR alpha and beta CDR3 regions were amplified from RNA using iRepertoire nested multiplex PCR. TCRdb reprocessed the multiplex PCR reads with MiXCR, giving one entry per CDR3 protein. The sample has about 380,000 distinct CDR3 sequences; 41% are singletons. This clonotype was seen repeatedly, ten times or more. What it binds is not known. V was pared by 4 bases and J by 5 bases, with 2 bases of the junction left unmatched. CDR3 length: 14 amino acids. CDR1 is MNHEY and CDR2 is SVGEGT in the germline V gene. The source is a human donor with low-grade glioma or glioblastoma, undergoing nonglioma brain surgery, or in good health (not recorded which). The chain recombines TRBV6-2 or TRBV6-3 with TRBJ2-1; TRBD1 matches 10 bases. Sequencing was carried out using glioma tissue, nonneoplastic brain tissue, or PBMCs (not recorded which). CDR3 nucleotides: TGTGCCAGCAGTTGGGGACAGGGGAACAATGAGCAGTTCTTC. Amino acid sequence: CASSWGQGNNEQFF.